What follows are 5 T cell receptor beta chains derived from one specimen sequenced in a study of spatial heterogeneity in lung cancer. TCRdb used MiXCR to reprocess the 5' RACE reads, holding one entry per CDR3 protein. This table holds under 150,000 distinct CDR3 sequences, more than 10% found once. The time point: blood at routine non-recurrence follow-up after resection. This material consisted of PBMCs, taken at follow-up. The receptors here all came from a female donor with early-stage non-small cell lung cancer.

This chain connects TRBV7-9 to TRBJ2-7; D remains ambiguous. The length of the CDR3 is 12 residues. Between the trimmed V and J ends, which lost 3 bases and 4 bases, there was a span of 7 bases. Germline assignment: CDR1 SEHNR and CDR2 FQNEAQ (reference sequence). The CDR3: CASSFGAYEQYF. The CDR3 DNA reads TGTGCCAGCAGCTTCGGTGCGTACGAGCAGTACTTC.

The chain is built from TRBV10-1 and TRBJ2-7; no definite D call. Deletions cut 6 bases from V and 6 bases from J, with 18 bases between. The CDR3 length is 14 residues. Germline V lookup: CDR1 WNHNN, CDR2 SYGVQD (reference sequence). The CDR3 nucleotides read TGCGCCAGCAGCGCCCGTAAGGGCTTCTCCGAGCAGTACTTC. Residues: CASSARKGFSEQYF.

This clonotype was seen repeatedly, ten times or more. The chain employs TRBV28 and TRBJ2-1, with 10 bases matching TRBD1. Germline-derived CDR1 and CDR2 are MDHEN and SYDVKM. CDR3 length equals 17 residues. The V segment lost 5 bases and the J segment 3 bases; nucleotides outside the gene matches: 10. CDR3 loop: CASSKFRTGGYYNEQFF. CDR3 DNA sequence: TGTGCCAGCAGTAAGTTTAGGACAGGGGGTTACTACAATGAGCAGTTCTTC. Variable domain in full (rest from reference TRBV28 and TRBJ2-1): DVKVTQSSRYLVKRTGEKVFLECVQDMDHENMFWYRQDPGLGLRLIYFSYDVKMKEKGDIPEGYSVSREKKERFSLILESASTNQTSMYLCASSKFRTGGYYNEQFFGPGTRLTVL.

This clonotype was seen only a few times. This chain connects TRBV20-1 to TRBJ2-5; 10 nucleotides align to TRBD2. Germline CDR1 and CDR2: DFQATT and SNEGSKA (reference sequence). Trimming cost V 0 bases and J 3 bases; bases outside gene matches: 7. The CDR3 extends over 16 amino acids. The CDR3 protein is CSARDPSGRLEETQYF. In DNA, the CDR3 is TGCAGTGCTAGAGATCCTAGCGGGAGACTCGAAGAGACCCAGTACTTC.

At least ten counts were recorded for this clonotype. This chain uses TRBV7-2 with TRBJ2-7; 9 positions agree with TRBD1. The length of the CDR3 is 14 residues. The germline gives CDR1 SGHTA, CDR2 FQGNSA. With 3 bases clipped from V and 6 bases from J, the junction kept 6 bases outside the gene matches. CDR3 residues: CASSFGQGQSEQYF. CDR3 nucleotides: TGTGCCAGCAGCTTCGGACAGGGGCAGAGCGAGCAGTACTTC.